The present T cell receptor beta chain was sequenced within a study of blood T cell repertoires in COVID-19. Whole-study context: Sources were T cells, B-cell-depleted T cells, or PBMCs; the material itself was cDNA or gDNA.

The CDR3 is 16 residues long. J gave up 4 bases and V 4 bases, and 10 bases lay outside the gene matches. Germline values: CDR1 LNHDA, CDR2 SQIVND (reference sequence). Assay used: immunoSEQ multiplex PCR; TCRdb lists only in-frame clones, some missing. The sample consists of over 100,000 clones, about 90% of them appearing once. The chain is built from TRBV19 and TRBJ1-2; the match to TRBD1 covers 9 bases. Source material: peripheral blood. The receptor was derived from a man aged 18 to 30 with acute or convalescent COVID-19. CDR3 bases: TGTGCCAGTAGTAACCCGGGACAGGGCCTTGGCTATGGCTACACCTTC. Translating gives CASSNPGQGLGYGYTF. Full variable domain (remainder filled in from reference TRBV19 and TRBJ1-2): DGGITQSPKYLFRKEGQNVTLSCEQNLNHDAMYWYRQDPGQGLRLIYYSQIVNDFQKGDIAEGYSVSREKKESFPLTVTSAQKNPTAFYLCASSNPGQGLGYGYTFGSGTRLTVV.